This T cell receptor beta chain originates from a study of cytomegalovirus exposure and HLA in healthy donors. Points from the study as a whole: An assumption of roughly uniform sequencing depth across donors underlay the presence/absence analyses. Earlier analysis yielded a pattern in which most TCR beta V segments were productive about 87% or about 30% of the time.

In the PCR, 60 Vbeta and 13 Jbeta primers were used. Only in-frame clones appear in the TCRdb table, and some are missing; sequencing was by immunoSEQ multiplex PCR. The sample includes 95,000 to 150,000 clones, 70% to 75% of them seen just once. With regard to this clone: Its antigen is not known.

The germline CDR1 and CDR2 sequences are SGHVS and FQNEAQ. The trim removed 2 bases at V and 1 base at J, leaving 14 bases unmatched. The CDR3 is made up of 19 amino acids. Specimen: PBMCs. The origin of this receptor is a woman between 40 and 50 years old in good health and CMV-seronegative. The chain carries TRBV7-8 and TRBJ2-5, with TRBD1 matching 9 bases. The CDR3 DNA follows: TGTGCCAGCAGCTTACTTCGGATCTCCGCGACAGGGGGCCAAGAGACCCAGTACTTC. This encodes CASSLLRISATGGQETQYF.